This note documents a single TCR beta chain sequence. The antigen remains unidentified. Sequenced by immunoSEQ multiplex PCR; TCRdb stores in-frame clones only, minus some. Of 200,000 or so clones detected, around 86% appear once; the ten largest clones hold 2.5% to 3%. This sample was included in a study of T cell responses to AZD1222 COVID-19 vaccine. Regarding the study as a whole: Without day 14 samples, only post-peak T cell repertoires were studied.

This TCR was recovered from an adult in good health. The sequencing used peripheral blood, collected on day 0 of MenACWY control vaccination.

The CDR3 nucleotides read TGTGCCTGGCGGTGGGGATTTGAAGCTTTCTTT. This sequence encodes CAWRWGFEAFF. The rearrangement joins TRBV30 to TRBJ1-1; D unclear. V gave up 5 bases and J gave up 7 bases, with 11 bases separating them. The CDR3 spans 11 residues. Germline lookup yields CDR1 GTSNPN and CDR2 SVGIG (reference sequence).